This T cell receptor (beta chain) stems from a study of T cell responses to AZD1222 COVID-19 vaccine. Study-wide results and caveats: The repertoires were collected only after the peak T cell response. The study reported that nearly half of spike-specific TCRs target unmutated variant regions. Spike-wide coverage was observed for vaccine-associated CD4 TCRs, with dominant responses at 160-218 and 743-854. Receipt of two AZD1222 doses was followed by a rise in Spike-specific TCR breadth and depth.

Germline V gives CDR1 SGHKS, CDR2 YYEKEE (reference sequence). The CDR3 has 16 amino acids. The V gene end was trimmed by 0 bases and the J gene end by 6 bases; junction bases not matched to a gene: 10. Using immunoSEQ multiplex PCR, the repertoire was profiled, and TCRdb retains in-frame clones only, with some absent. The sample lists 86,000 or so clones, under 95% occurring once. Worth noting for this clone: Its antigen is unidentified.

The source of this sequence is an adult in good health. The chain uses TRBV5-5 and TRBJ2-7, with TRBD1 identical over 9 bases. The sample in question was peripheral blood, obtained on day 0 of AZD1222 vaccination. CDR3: CASSLGPGTGFSEQYF. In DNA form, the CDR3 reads TGTGCCAGCAGCTTGGGGCCCGGGACAGGGTTTTCCGAGCAGTACTTC.